This T cell receptor (beta chain) was sequenced in a study of response to subunit inactivated influenza vaccine. TCRdb reprocessed the RT-PCR reads with MiXCR, giving one entry per CDR3 protein. The sample has hundreds of thousands of distinct CDR3 sequences; roughly 10% are singletons. Germline CDR1 reads MGHDK; CDR2 reads SYGVNS. This CDR3 region has 15 residues. V lost 4 bases and J 1 base, leaving 14 bases between the germline ends. These data are also associated with another study on T cells expressing NK-cell markers. As that study records: In generating TCR beta cDNA, 5'RACE template switching with UMIs was used. The study found these clonotypes also leading the CD3+CD56-NKG2C+ fraction in a few donors.

V gene TRBV25-1 combines with J gene TRBJ2-7; tentatively, D is TRBD1 or TRBD2 (5 bases each). The input for sequencing was PBMCs from blood, taken on the day of vaccination. This TCR derives from a man in his fifties who received an inactivated influenza vaccine. For the CDR3, the DNA is TGTGCCAGCAGTGGCACCGGGACGAATTCCTACGAGCAGTACTTC. This sequence encodes CASSGTGTNSYEQYF.